The clone carrying this T cell receptor beta chain was counted many times. Unique molecular identifiers were incorporated when the TCRbeta library was constructed. TCRdb re-derived calls from the PCR reads in MiXCR, one entry per CDR3 protein. Of about 400,000 distinct CDR3 sequences listed, roughly 20% are singletons. The data stem from a study of T-cell reconstitution after alpha-beta-depleted transplantation in children. Sequenced here: PBMCs from the stem cell graft donor, sampled from the stem cell graft. The clonotype originates from a human donor who donated a stem cell graft to a child with acute myeloid leukemia.

The CDR3 is CSAAGQGDVLHF. The CDR3 coding sequence is TGCAGTGCTGCTGGGCAGGGGGACGTCCTCCACTTT. The chain is built from TRBV20-1 and TRBJ1-6; 7 bases map to TRBD1. This CDR3 spans 12 amino acids. V was clipped by 5 bases and J by 15 bases; unmatched bases: 10. Germline V gene lookup returns CDR1 DFQATT and CDR2 SNEGSKA (reference sequence).